This T cell receptor beta chain originates from a study of blood T cell repertoires in COVID-19. As for the study in general: The origin of the acute and convalescent COVID-19 samples was the United States, Italy and Spain. The analysed material was cDNA or gDNA that came from T cells, B-cell-depleted T cells, or PBMCs.

In the original workflow: Amplification of reference gene primers was used by the study to estimate nucleated cell counts. Sequencing was performed with immunoSEQ multiplex PCR; in TCRdb, only in-frame clones are kept and a portion is missing. The D gene and trimming were derived from the DNA, and the V and J assignments and clone size from that table. The table lists under 250,000 clones, around 83% of them singletons, with about 3% in the top ten. The CDR3 contains 16 residues. V dropped 10 bases and J dropped 5 bases, with 26 bases sitting between them. Germline values: CDR1 MDHEN, CDR2 SYDVKM. This receptor was obtained from a man in his fifties who had recovered from COVID-19. The sample consisted of peripheral blood. The chain carries TRBV28 and TRBJ1-2, with a weak D call TRBD1 (5 bases). DNA for the CDR3: TGTGCCACCTCTCTTTTAGTCAGGGTAGTGGGTTATGGCTACACCTTC. It yields the protein CATSLLVRVVGYGYTF.